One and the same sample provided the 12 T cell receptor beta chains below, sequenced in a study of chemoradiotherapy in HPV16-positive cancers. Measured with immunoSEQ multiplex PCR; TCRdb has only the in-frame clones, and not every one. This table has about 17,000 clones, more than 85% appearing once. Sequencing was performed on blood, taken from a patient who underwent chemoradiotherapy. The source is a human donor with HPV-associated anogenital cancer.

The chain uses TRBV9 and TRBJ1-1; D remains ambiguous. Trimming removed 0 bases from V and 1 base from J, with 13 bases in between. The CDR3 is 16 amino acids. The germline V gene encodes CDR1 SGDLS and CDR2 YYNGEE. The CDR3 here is CASSVVDGVPNTEAFF. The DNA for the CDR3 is TGTGCCAGCAGCGTAGTAGATGGGGTTCCGAACACTGAAGCTTTCTTT.

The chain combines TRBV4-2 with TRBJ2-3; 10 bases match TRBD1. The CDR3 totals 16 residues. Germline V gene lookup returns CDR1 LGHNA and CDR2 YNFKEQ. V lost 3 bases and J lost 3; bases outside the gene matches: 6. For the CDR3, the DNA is TGTGCCAGCAGCCAGCTCCGGACAGGGGGAACAGATACGCAGTATTTT. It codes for CASSQLRTGGTDTQYF.

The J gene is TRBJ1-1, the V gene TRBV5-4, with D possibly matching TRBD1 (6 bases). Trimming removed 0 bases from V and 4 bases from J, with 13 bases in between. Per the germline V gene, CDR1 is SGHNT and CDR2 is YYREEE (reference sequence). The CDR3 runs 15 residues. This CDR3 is CASSLDYWTATEAFF. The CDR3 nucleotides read TGTGCCAGCAGCTTGGATTATTGGACAGCCACTGAAGCTTTCTTT.

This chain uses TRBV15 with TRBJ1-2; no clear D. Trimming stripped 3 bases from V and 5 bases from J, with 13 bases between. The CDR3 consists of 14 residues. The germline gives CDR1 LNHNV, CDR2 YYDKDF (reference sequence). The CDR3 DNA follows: TGTGCCACCAGCAGGGCAGGCCGGCAGTATGGCTACACCTTC. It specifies CATSRAGRQYGYTF.

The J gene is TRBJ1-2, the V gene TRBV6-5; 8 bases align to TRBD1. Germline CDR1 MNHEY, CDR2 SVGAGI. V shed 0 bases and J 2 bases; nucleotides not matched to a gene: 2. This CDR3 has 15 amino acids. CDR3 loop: CASSYSQGANYGYTF. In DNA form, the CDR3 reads TGTGCCAGCAGTTACTCCCAGGGGGCGAACTATGGCTACACCTTC.

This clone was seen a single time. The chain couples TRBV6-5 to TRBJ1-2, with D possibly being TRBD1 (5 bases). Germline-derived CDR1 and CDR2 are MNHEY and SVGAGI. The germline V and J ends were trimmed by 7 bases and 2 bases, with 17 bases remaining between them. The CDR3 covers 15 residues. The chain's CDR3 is CASNSGGLRNYGYTF. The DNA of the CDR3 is TGTGCCAGCAACAGTGGGGGATTACGCAACTATGGCTACACCTTC.

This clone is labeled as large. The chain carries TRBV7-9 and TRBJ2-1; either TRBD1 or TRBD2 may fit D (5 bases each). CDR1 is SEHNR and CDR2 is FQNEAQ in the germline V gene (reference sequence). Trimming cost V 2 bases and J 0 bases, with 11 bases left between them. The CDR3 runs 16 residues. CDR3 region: CASSLRGVSSYNEQFF. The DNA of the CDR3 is TGTGCCAGCAGCTTAAGGGGAGTCTCCTCCTACAATGAGCAGTTCTTC.

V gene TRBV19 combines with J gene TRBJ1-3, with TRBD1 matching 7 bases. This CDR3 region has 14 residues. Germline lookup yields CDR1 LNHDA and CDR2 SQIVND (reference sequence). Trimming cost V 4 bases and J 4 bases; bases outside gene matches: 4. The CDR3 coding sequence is TGTGCCAGTAGTACGACAGGGTTCGGAAACACCATATATTTT. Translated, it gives CASSTTGFGNTIYF.

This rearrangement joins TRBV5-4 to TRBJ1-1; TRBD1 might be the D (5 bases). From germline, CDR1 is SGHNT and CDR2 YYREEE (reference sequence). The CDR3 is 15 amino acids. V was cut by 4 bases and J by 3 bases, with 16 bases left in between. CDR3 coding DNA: TGTGCCAGCAGCCCCGGTCTAGAGGGGTACACTGAAGCTTTCTTT. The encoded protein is CASSPGLEGYTEAFF.

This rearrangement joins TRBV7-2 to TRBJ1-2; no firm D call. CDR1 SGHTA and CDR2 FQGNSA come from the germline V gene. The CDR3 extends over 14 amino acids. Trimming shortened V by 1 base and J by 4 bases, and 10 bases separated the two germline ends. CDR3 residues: CASSLEVVIYGYTF. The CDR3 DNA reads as TGTGCCAGCAGCTTAGAGGTAGTAATCTATGGCTACACCTTC.

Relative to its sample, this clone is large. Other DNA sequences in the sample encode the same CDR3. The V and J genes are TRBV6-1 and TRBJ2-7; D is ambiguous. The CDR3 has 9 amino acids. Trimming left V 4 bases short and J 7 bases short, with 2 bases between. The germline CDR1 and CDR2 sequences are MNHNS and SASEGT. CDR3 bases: TGTGCCAGCAGTGTTGAGCAGTACTTC. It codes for CASSVEQYF.

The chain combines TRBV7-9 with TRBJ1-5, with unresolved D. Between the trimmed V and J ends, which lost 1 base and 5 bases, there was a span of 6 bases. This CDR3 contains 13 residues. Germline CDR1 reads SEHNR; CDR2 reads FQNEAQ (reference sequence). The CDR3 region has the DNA TGTGCCAGCAGCTTAGACAGTGATCAGCCCCAGCATTTT. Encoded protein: CASSLDSDQPQHF.